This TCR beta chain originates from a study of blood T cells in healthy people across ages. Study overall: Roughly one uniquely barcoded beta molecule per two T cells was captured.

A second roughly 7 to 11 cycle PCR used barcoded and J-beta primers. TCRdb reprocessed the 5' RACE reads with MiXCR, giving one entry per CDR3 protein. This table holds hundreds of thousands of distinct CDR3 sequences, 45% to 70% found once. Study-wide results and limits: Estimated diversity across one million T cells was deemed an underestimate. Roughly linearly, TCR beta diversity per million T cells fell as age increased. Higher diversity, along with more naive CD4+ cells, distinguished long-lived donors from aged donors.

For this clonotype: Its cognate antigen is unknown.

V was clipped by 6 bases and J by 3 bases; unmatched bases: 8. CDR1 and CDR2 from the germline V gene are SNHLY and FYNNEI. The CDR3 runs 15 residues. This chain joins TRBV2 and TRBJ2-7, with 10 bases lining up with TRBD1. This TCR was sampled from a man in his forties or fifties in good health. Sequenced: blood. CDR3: CASRVEGQGLYEQYF. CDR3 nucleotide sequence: TGTGCCAGCAGGGTAGAGGGACAGGGGCTCTACGAGCAGTACTTC.